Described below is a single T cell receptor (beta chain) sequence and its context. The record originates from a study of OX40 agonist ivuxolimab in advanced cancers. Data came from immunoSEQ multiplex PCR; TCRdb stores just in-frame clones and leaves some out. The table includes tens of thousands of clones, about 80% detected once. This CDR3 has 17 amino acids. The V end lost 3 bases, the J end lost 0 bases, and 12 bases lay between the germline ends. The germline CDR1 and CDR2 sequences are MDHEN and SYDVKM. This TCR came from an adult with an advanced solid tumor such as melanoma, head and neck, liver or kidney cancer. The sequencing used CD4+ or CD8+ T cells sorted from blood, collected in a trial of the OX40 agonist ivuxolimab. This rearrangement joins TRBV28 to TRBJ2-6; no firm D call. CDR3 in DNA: TGTGCCAGCAGTTTTGCCCGCTCGTCCTCTGGGGCCAACGTCCTGACTTTC. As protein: CASSFARSSSGANVLTF.